The subject of this entry is one TCR beta chain. Antigen: not known. These data come from a study of monozygotic twins with cystic fibrosis. Study at large: Library input was around 3.2 micrograms of fragmented DNA, with 15 PCR cycles. Findings of the study overall: Monozygotic CF twin pairs shared significantly more nucleotide-identical clonotypes than unrelated CF individuals did. V usage most resembled the co-twin in 13 of 16 pairs.

The table came from immunoSEQ multiplex PCR; TCRdb's copy has only in-frame clones and leaves some out. In the table there are some 21,000 clones, 91% of which are singletons. The CDR3 sequence is 16 residues long. CDR1 LGHNT and CDR2 FRNRAP come from the germline V gene. V shed 6 bases, J shed 2 bases, and the junction held 10 bases outside the gene matches. The sequence was collected from a girl aged 2 to 10 with cystic fibrosis. The sequenced sample consisted of blood. The rearrangement uses TRBV12-5 and TRBJ2-3; 8 nucleotides line up with TRBD2. The CDR3 protein is CASGTTSGVYTDTQYF. Here the CDR3 DNA reads TGTGCTAGTGGCACTACTAGCGGCGTCTACACAGATACGCAGTATTTT.